This TCR beta chain was profiled in a study of shared clonotypes between healthy human individuals. Study summary: Donors, aged 18 to 49, were a couple of women and three men. Per donor, CD8 memory used one plate, CD8 naive used two, CD4 memory used three and CD4 naive used three. Study conclusions and caveats: The four-donor shared clonotypes exceeded non-shared clonotypes in generation probability, with non-shared ones scoring lower.

Original handling: Junction-only immunoSEQ sequences carried no quality scores, so filtering differed. TCRdb's table, derived via immunoSEQ multiplex PCR, lists solely in-frame clones and lacks some. The D gene and trimming were derived from the DNA, and the V and J assignments and clone size from that table. The repertoire holds millions of clones, with 85% to 95% as singletons. The CDR3 consists of 14 residues. Germline CDR1 reads LNHDA; CDR2 reads SQIVND (reference sequence). Unmatched junction bases numbered 1, after V lost 6 bases and J lost 6 bases. Comments on this clone: Its antigen is currently unknown. The identical CDR3 is also encoded by other nucleotide sequences in the sample.

The sequenced sample consisted of naive CD4+ T cells sorted from blood. Subset indicated: CD45RA+ positively selected. The sequence derives from a man between 18 and 29 years old in good health. This chain joins TRBV19 and TRBJ2-1, with TRBD2 matching 14 bases. Here the CDR3 DNA reads TGTGCCAGTAGAGGACTAGCGGGAGGCAATGAGCAGTTCTTC. Translation: CASRGLAGGNEQFF.